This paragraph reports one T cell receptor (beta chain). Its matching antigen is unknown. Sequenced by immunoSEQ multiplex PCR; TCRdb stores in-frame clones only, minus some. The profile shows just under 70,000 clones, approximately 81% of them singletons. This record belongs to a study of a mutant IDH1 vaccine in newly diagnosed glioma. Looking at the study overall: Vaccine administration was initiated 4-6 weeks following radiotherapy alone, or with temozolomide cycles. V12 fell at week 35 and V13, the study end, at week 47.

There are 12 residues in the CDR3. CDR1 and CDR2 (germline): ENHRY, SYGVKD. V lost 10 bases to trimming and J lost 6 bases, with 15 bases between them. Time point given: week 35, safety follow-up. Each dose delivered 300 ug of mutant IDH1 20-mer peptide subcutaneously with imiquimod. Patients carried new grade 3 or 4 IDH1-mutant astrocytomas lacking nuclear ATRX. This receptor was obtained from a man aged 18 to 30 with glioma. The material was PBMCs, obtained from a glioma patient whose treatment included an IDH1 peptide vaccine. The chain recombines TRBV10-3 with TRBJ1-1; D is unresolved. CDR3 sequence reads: CATSMGLSEAFF. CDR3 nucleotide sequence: TGTGCCACCAGCATGGGGTTGTCTGAAGCTTTCTTT.